This section outlines one T cell receptor beta chain sequence together with its context. The data were obtained in a study of T cell changes during pregnancy in multiple sclerosis. V lost 7 bases and J 2 bases, leaving 14 bases between the germline ends. The V gene's germline CDR1 is SGHDT and CDR2 YYEEEE. The CDR3 is 14 residues long. TCRdb's copy holds only in-frame clones and misses some; the assay was immunoSEQ multiplex PCR. The data contain approximately 30,000 clones, roughly nine tenths of them seen just once; the ten biggest clones take up 0.45% to 0.6%. This chain joins TRBV5-6 and TRBJ2-3, with D tentatively TRBD1 (6 bases). The sequences come from CD4+ T cells from peripheral blood mononuclear cells, collected in the first trimester of pregnancy. This TCR derives from a female donor in good health, enrolled as a control in a pregnancy study. CDR3 region: CASGLAGATDTQYF. CDR3 in DNA: TGTGCCAGCGGGTTGGCAGGGGCCACAGATACGCAGTATTTT.